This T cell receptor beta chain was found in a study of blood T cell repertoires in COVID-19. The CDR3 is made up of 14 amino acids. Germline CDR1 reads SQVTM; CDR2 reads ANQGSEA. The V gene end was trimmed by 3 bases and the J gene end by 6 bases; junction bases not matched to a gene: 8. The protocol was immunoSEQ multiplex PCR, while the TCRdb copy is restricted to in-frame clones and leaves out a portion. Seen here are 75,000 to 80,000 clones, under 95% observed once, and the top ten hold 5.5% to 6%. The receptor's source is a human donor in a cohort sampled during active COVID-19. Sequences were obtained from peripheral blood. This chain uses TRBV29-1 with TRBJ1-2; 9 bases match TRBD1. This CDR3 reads CSVDPQGTGNGYTF. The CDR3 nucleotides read TGCAGCGTTGATCCCCAGGGGACAGGGAATGGCTACACCTTC.